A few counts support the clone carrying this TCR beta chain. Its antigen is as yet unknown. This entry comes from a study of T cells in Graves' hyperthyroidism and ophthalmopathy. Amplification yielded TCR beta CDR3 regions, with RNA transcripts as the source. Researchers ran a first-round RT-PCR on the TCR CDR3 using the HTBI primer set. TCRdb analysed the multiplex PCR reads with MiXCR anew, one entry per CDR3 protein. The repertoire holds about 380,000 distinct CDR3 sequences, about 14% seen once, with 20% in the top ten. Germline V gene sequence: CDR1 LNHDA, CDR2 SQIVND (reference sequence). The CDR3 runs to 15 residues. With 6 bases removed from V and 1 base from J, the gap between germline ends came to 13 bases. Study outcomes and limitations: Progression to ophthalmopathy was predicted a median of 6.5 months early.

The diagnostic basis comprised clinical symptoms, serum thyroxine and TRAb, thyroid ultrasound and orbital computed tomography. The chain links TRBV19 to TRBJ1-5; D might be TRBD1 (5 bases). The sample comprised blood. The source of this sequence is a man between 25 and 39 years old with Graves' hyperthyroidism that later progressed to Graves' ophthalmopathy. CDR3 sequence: CASSKTWDSNQPQHF. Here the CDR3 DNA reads TGTGCCAGTAGCAAGACATGGGACAGCAATCAGCCCCAGCATTTT.